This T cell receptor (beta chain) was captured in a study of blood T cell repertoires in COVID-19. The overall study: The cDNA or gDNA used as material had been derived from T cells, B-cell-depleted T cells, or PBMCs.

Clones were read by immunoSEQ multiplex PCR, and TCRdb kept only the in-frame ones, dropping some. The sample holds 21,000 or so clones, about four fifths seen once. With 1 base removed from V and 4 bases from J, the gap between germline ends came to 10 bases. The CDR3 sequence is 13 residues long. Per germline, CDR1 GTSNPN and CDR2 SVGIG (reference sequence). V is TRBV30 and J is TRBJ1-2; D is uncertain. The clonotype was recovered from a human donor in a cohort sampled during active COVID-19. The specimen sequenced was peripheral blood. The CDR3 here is CAWSASEAYGYTF. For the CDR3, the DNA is TGTGCCTGGAGTGCGTCTGAGGCCTATGGCTACACCTTC.